The 8 T cell receptor beta chains below all came from one sample that was sequenced in a study of blood T cell repertoires in COVID-19 (dated by TCRdb to between 2020 and 2021). Library generation was performed with the immunoSEQ multiplex PCR assay. This immuneACCESS table, as held by TCRdb, lists in-frame sequences with V and J called but not all clones. Of the missing ones, under half trace to an unresolved V gene in checked studies; the others have no known cause. This sample lists around 32,000 clones; 80% to 90% were detected once. The top ten clonotypes cover roughly 6% of the sample. The sample consisted of peripheral blood. These receptors came from a woman over 75 with active or convalescent COVID-19.

This chain joins TRBV5-6 and TRBJ2-7; 7 bases agree with TRBD1. With 4 bases clipped from V and 5 bases from J, the junction kept 9 bases outside the gene matches. Germline V lookup: CDR1 SGHDT, CDR2 YYEEEE. The CDR3 covers 14 residues. CDR3 bases: TGTGCCAGCAGCCCCCGGACAGGAGGAGACGAGCAGTACTTC. Its protein is CASSPRTGGDEQYF.

J is TRBJ2-7 and V is TRBV27; 14 nucleotides align to TRBD2. V dropped 8 bases and J dropped 1; count of bases not matched to a gene: 19. Looked up from germline, CDR1 is MNHEY and CDR2 is SMNVEV (reference sequence). This CDR3 contains 20 residues. The DNA for the CDR3 is TGTGCCAGCTCAGTCTTCCCGGGACTAGCGGGAGAGGTGTGGTCCTACGAGCAGTACTTC. It codes for CASSVFPGLAGEVWSYEQYF.

The sample holds a few counts of this clone. The chain carries TRBV18 and TRBJ2-2; D may be TRBD2 (6 bases). Trimming removed 1 base at V and 4 bases at J, with 16 bases between. Germline CDR1 KGHSH, CDR2 LQKENI. The CDR3 length is 17 residues. The CDR3 DNA reads TGTGCCAGCTCACCACAACTAGCTATATTAAGCACCGGGGAGCTGTTTTTT. It codes for CASSPQLAILSTGELFF.

The gene calls are TRBV2 and TRBJ1-1; TRBD1 might be the D (5 bases). Germline V gives CDR1 SNHLY, CDR2 FYNNEI. The CDR3 spans 14 residues. V lost 0 bases and J lost 11, with 16 bases in between. CDR3 amino acids: CASSEAGTPAAAFF. CDR3 bases: TGTGCCAGCAGTGAAGCCGGGACTCCCGCGGCCGCTTTCTTT.

This rearrangement joins TRBV7-9 to TRBJ2-1, with 8 positions matching TRBD1. The CDR3 consists of 15 residues. Germline V gene data show CDR1 as SEHNR and CDR2 as FQNEAQ (reference sequence). The trim removed 5 bases at V and 4 bases at J, leaving 7 bases unmatched. CDR3 sequence (DNA): TGTGCCAGCAGCCTTGGACAGGGATCGTACAATGAGCAGTTCTTC. Translation gives CASSLGQGSYNEQFF.

This clone was detected only a few times. This rearrangement joins TRBV25-1 to TRBJ2-7; tentatively, D is TRBD1 (6 bases). Trimming removed 4 bases from V and 2 bases from J, with 6 bases in between. The CDR3 covers 12 residues. Germline V lookup: CDR1 MGHDK, CDR2 SYGVNS. CDR3 coding DNA: TGTGCCAGCAGTGGGACAGCCTACGAGCAGTACTTC. As protein: CASSGTAYEQYF.

V and J are TRBV2 and TRBJ2-1; 9 bases agree with TRBD2. After removal of 8 bases from V and 4 bases from J, the junction contained 3 bases not matched to a gene. The germline gives CDR1 SNHLY, CDR2 FYNNEI. The CDR3 consists of 13 residues. The CDR3 DNA sequence: TGTGCCAGCGGCCTAGCGGGGTACAATGAGCAGTTCTTC. Protein sequence: CASGLAGYNEQFF. Based on the CDR3 plus reference TRBV2 and TRBJ2-1, the full variable domain is EPEVTQTPSHQVTQMGQEVILRCVPISNHLYFYWYRQILGQKVEFLVSFYNNEISEKSEIFDDQFSVERPDGSNFTLKIRSTKLEDSAMYFCASGLAGYNEQFFGPGTRLTVL.

The rearrangement uses TRBV10-1 and TRBJ2-7; perhaps TRBD2 as D (6 bases). Germline CDR1 is WNHNN and CDR2 is SYGVQD (reference sequence). The CDR3 consists of 14 residues. Trimming took 2 bases from V and 2 from J, leaving 10 bases between them. This CDR3 is CASSEAGPAYEQYF. As DNA, the CDR3 is TGCGCCAGCAGTGAGGCGGGGCCCGCCTACGAGCAGTACTTC.